This entry concerns a single T cell receptor (beta chain). As originally analysed: Reference gene primer amplification gave estimated nucleated cell counts. Generated by immunoSEQ multiplex PCR, the TCRdb table keeps only in-frame clones and is missing some. V, J and clone size are those of that table, while D and trimming were read from the DNA. The repertoire consists of around 140,000 clones, with around 87% occurring once and the leading ten covering 2% to 3%. This record comes from a study of blood T cell repertoires in COVID-19. Whole-study context: Samples came from the United States, Italy and Spain, spanning acute and convalescent COVID-19. T cells, B-cell-depleted T cells, or PBMCs provided the cDNA or gDNA that served as material.

With V trimmed by 6 bases and J by 1 base, 5 bases remained unmatched. Germline CDR1 and CDR2: SEHNR and FQNEAQ (reference sequence). The CDR3 totals 14 residues. V is TRBV7-9 and J is TRBJ2-5; 7 bases agree with TRBD1. The sequence was collected from a man in his forties or fifties with active COVID-19. The sample comprised peripheral blood. Here the CDR3 reads CASSLDRVQETQYF. In DNA, the CDR3 is TGTGCCAGCAGTCTAGACAGGGTCCAAGAGACCCAGTACTTC.